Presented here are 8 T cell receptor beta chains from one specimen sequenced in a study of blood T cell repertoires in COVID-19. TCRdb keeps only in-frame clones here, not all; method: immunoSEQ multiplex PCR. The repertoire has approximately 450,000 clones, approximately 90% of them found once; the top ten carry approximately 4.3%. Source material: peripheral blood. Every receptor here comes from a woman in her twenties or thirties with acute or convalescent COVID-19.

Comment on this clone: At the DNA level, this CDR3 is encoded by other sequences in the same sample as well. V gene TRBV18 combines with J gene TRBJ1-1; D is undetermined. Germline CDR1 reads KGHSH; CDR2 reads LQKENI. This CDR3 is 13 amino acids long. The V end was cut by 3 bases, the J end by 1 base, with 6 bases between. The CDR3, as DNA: TGTGCCAGCTCACCCACGGGGAACACTGAAGCTTTCTTT. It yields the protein CASSPTGNTEAFF.

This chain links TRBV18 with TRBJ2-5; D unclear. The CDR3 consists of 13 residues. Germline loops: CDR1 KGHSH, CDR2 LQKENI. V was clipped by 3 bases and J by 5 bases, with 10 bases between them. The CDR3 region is CASSPSGPETQYF. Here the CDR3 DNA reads TGTGCCAGCTCACCGTCAGGTCCCGAGACCCAGTACTTC.

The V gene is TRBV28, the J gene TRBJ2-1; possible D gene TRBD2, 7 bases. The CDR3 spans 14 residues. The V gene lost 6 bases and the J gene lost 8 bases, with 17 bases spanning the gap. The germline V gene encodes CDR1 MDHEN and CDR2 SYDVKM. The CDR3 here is CASSRRGGADEQFF. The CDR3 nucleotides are TGTGCCAGCAGCCGACGAGGGGGGGCCGATGAGCAGTTCTTC.

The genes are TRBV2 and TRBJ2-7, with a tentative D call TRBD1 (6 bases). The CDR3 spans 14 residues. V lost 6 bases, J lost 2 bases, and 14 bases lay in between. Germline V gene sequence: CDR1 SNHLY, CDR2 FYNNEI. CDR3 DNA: TGTGCCAGCAGGGACTCCGGGACAACCTACGAGCAGTACTTC. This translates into CASRDSGTTYEQYF. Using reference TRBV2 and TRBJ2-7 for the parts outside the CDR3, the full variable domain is EPEVTQTPSHQVTQMGQEVILRCVPISNHLYFYWYRQILGQKVEFLVSFYNNEISEKSEIFDDQFSVERPDGSNFTLKIRSTKLEDSAMYFCASRDSGTTYEQYFGPGTRLTVT.

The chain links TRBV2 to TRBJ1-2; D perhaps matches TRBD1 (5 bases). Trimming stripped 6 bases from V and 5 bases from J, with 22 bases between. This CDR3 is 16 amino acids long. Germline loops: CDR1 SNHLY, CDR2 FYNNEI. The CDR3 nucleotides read TGTGCCAGCAGCGACCGCGGAGGAGGGGCAGGTTATGGCTACACCTTC. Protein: CASSDRGGGAGYGYTF.

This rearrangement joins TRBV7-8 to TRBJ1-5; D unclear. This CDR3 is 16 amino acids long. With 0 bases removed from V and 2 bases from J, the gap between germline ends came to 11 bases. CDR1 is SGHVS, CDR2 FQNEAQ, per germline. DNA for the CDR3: TGTGCCAGCAGCTTAGCCGGTGCGCTAGGCAATCAGCCCCAGCATTTT. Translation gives CASSLAGALGNQPQHF.

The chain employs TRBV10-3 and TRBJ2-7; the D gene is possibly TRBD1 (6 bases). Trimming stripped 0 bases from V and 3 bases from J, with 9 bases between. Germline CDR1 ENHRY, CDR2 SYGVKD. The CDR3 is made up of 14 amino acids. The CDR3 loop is CAISESNRVYEQYF. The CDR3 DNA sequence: TGTGCCATCAGTGAGTCGAACAGGGTCTACGAGCAGTACTTC.

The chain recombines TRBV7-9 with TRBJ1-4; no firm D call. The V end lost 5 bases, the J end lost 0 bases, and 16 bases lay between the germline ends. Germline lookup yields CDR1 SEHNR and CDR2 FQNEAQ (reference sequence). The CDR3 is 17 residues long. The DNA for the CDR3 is TGTGCCAGCAGCCCAAGGGAGGGCGGCGCAACTAATGAAAAACTGTTTTTT. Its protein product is CASSPREGGATNEKLFF.